These 7 T cell receptor beta chains came from one sample sequenced in a study of Graves' ophthalmopathy and Graves' hyperthyroidism. Amplified TCR beta CDR3 regions were obtained using RNA transcripts as template. RT-PCR in the first round used HTBI primers; a second-round multiplex PCR followed. One entry per CDR3 protein, called by TCRdb with MiXCR from the multiplex PCR reads. This sample carries around 1.1 million distinct CDR3 sequences, around a third of them seen once, and the ten largest clones take roughly 10%. Sequencing was done on a sample of peripheral blood or thyroid tissue (not recorded which). All receptors derive from an adult man with Graves' hyperthyroidism.

This clonotype has a handful of counts. The chain carries TRBV5-1 and TRBJ2-2; D might be TRBD1 (5 bases). Trimming took 1 base from V and 4 from J, leaving 14 bases between them. There are 16 residues in the CDR3. Germline V gene lookup returns CDR1 SGHRS and CDR2 YFSETQ. The CDR3 DNA reads as TGCGCCAGCAGCTTGACTCAGGGCCTAGGCACCGGGGAGCTGTTTTTT. Amino acids: CASSLTQGLGTGELFF.

CDR3 DNA: TGTGCCAGCAGCTTAGATTGGTGGGGCAGTTCCTACGAGCAGTACTTC. Translated: CASSLDWWGSSYEQYF. V gene TRBV7-9 combines with J gene TRBJ2-7; maybe TRBD1 (5 bases). The V end was cut by 1 base, the J end by 1 base, with 14 bases between. Germline values: CDR1 SEHNR, CDR2 FQNEAQ (reference sequence). The CDR3 runs to 16 residues.

This clonotype turned up a few times. CDR3 coding DNA: TGTGCCAGCAGCCCATCCGGGACAGGGGACGAGCAGTACTTC. Its translation: CASSPSGTGDEQYF. The chain uses TRBV11-2 and TRBJ2-7; TRBD1 matches 10 bases. J gave up 5 bases and V 5 bases, and 6 bases lay outside the gene matches. The CDR3 has 14 residues. Per germline, CDR1 SGHAT and CDR2 FQNNGV.

This clonotype was counted ten times or more. V usage is TRBV7-9 and J usage is TRBJ2-7, with 9 bases that match TRBD1. This CDR3 contains 14 residues. V trimming: 5 bases; J trimming: 6 bases; junction bases outside the gene matches: 8. Per germline, CDR1 SEHNR and CDR2 FQNEAQ (reference sequence). The CDR3 DNA follows: TGTGCCAGCAGCGGGACAGGGCGCTTTGCCGAGCAGTACTTC. This gives the protein CASSGTGRFAEQYF.

This clonotype was observed a handful of times. This sequence joins TRBV12-3 or TRBV12-4 and TRBJ2-2, with a tentative D call TRBD1 (5 bases). The CDR3 covers 13 residues. Trimming stripped 4 bases from V and 9 bases from J, with 12 bases between. The DNA of the CDR3 is TGTGCCAGCAGTTCGGAAGGGGTTCGGGAGCTGTTTTTT. Its translation: CASSSEGVRELFF.

About this clonotype: As the CDR3 is not closed by the conserved phenylalanine or tryptophan, this likely results from a read error. Because the CDR3's place on the DNA is in doubt, the DNA is left out and the CDR3 is given as listed by TCRdb. The V gene is TRBV9, the J gene TRBJ2-7; the DNA was not compared with TRBD1, the D call given in the table. The germline gives CDR1 SGDLS, CDR2 YYNGEE. The CDR3 is 8 amino acids long, termini counted. The CDR3 protein is CASSEGTG.

This chain joins TRBV11-2 and TRBJ2-5; TRBD1 matches at 7 bases. CDR3 length equals 15 residues. With 5 bases clipped from V and 2 bases from J, the junction kept 8 bases outside the gene matches. Germline-derived CDR1 and CDR2 are SGHAT and FQNNGV. The CDR3 loop reads CASSGLTGLQETQYF. The DNA of the CDR3 is TGTGCCAGCAGCGGGCTGACAGGGCTACAAGAGACCCAGTACTTC.